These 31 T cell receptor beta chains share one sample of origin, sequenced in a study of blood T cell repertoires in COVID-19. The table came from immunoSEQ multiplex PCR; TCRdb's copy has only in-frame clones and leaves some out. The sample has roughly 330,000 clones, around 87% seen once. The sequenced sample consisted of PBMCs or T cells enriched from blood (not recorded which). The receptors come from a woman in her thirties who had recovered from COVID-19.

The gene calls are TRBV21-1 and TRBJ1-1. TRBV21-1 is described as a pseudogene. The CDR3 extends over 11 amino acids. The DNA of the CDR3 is TGTGCCAGCGGGGAGCGTGCTGAAGCTTTCTTT. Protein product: CASGERAEAFF.

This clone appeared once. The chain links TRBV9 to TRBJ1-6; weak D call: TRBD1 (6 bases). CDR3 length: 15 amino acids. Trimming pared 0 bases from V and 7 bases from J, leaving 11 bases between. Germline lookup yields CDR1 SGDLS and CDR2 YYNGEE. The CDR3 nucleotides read TGTGCCAGCAGCGTAGATCAGGGGTTCAATTCACCCCTCCACTTT. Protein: CASSVDQGFNSPLHF.

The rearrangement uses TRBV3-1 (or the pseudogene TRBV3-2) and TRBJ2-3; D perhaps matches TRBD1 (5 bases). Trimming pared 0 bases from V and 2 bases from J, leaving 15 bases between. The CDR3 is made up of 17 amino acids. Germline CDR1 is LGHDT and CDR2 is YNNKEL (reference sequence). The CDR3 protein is CASSQDGWARDTDTQYF. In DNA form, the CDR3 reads TGTGCCAGCAGCCAAGATGGTTGGGCCAGGGACACAGATACGCAGTATTTT.

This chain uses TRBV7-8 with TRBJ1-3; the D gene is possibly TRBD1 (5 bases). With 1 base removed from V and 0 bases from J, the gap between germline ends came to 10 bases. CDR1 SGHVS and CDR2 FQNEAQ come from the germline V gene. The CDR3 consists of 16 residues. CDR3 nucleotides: TGTGCCAGCAGCTTAGTTCGGGGGACCTCTGGAAACACCATATATTTT. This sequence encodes CASSLVRGTSGNTIYF.

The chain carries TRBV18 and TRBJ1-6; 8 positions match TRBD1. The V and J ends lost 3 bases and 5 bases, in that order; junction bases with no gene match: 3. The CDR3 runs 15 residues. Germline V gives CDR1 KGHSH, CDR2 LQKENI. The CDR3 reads CASSPAGGNNSPLHF. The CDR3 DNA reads TGTGCCAGCTCACCGGCAGGGGGCAATAATTCACCCCTCCACTTT.

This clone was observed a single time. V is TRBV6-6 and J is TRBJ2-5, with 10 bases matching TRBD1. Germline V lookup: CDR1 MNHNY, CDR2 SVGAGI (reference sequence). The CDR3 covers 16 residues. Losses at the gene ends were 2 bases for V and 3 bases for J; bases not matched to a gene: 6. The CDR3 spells CASSYGTGTGEETQYF. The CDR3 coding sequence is TGTGCCAGCAGTTACGGAACCGGGACAGGGGAAGAGACCCAGTACTTC.

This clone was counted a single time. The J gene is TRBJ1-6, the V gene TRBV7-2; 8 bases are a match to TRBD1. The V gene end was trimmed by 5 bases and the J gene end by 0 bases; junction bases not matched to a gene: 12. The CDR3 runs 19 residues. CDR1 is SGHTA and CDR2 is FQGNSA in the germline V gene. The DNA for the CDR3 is TGTGCCAGCAGCCAAGACAGGGGTCGGGCGAGCTCCTATAATTCACCCCTCCACTTT. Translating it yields CASSQDRGRASSYNSPLHF.

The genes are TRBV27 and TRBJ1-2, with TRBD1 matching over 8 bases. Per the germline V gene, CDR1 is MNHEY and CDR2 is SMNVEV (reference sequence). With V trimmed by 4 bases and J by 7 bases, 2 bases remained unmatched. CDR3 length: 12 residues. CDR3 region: CASSYTGGGYTF. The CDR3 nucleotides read TGTGCCAGCAGTTATACAGGGGGTGGCTACACCTTC.

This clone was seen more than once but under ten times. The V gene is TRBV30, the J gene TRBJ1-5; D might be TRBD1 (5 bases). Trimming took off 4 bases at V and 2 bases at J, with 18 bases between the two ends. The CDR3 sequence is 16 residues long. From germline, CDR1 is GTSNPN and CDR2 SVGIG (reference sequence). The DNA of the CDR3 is TGTGCCTGGAACCAGGACACCCCCGGCGGCAATCAGCCCCAGCATTTT. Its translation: CAWNQDTPGGNQPQHF.

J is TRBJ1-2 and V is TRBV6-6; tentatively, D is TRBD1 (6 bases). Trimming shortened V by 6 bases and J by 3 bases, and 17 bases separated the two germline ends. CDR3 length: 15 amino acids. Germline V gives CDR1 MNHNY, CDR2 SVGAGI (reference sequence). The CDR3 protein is CASRGIGQTDYGYTF. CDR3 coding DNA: TGTGCCAGCAGAGGAATAGGACAGACGGACTATGGCTACACCTTC.

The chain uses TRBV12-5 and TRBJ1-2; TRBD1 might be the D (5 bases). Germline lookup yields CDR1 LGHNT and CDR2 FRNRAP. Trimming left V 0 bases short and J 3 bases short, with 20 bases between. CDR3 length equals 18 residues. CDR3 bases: TGTGCTAGTGGTTTGGTACTGGGGCAGGGCCCCGCGGACTATGGCTACACCTTC. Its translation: CASGLVLGQGPADYGYTF.

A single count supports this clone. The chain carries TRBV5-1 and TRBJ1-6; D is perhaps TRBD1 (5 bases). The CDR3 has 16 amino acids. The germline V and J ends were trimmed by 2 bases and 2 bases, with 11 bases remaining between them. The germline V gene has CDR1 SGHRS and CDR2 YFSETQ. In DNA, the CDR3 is TGCGCCAGCAGCTTTACAGGCGACCCCTATAATTCACCCCTCCACTTT. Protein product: CASSFTGDPYNSPLHF.

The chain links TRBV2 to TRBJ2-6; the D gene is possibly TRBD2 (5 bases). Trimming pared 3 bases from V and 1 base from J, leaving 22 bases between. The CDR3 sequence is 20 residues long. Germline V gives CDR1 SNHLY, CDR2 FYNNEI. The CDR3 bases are TGTGCCAGCAGTGACCCCATTGCGACCTGGAGGAGGTCTGGGGCCAACGTCCTGACTTTC. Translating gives CASSDPIATWRRSGANVLTF.

The CDR3 region is CASSYTGQGVAFF. The CDR3 DNA reads TGTGCCAGCAGTTACACCGGACAGGGGGTCGCTTTCTTT. The gene calls are TRBV6-2 or TRBV6-3 and TRBJ1-1, with TRBD1 matching over 10 bases. This CDR3 has 13 amino acids. CDR1 and CDR2 (germline): MNHEY, SVGEGT. Trimming at V came to 2 bases and at J to 11 bases, leaving 5 bases not matched to a gene.

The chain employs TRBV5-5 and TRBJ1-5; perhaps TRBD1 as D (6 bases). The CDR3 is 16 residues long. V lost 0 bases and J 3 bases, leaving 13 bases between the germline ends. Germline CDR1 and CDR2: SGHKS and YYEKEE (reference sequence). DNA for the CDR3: TGTGCCAGCAGCTTGGCGTCAGGGGAGATCAATCAGCCCCAGCATTTT. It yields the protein CASSLASGEINQPQHF.

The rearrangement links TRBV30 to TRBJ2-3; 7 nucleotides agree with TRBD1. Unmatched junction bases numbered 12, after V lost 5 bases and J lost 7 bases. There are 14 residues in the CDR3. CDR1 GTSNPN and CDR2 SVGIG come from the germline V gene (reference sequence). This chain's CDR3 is CAWAGQAHTNTQYF. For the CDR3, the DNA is TGTGCCTGGGCCGGACAGGCCCATACGAATACGCAGTATTTT.

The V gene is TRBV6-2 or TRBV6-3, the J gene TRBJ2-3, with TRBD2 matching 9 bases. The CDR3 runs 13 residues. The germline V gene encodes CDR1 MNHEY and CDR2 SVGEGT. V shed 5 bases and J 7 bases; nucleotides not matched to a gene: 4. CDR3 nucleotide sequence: TGTGCCAGCAGTGAGACTAGCGGCTATACGCAGTATTTT. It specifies CASSETSGYTQYF.

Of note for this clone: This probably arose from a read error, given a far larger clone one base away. CDR3 region: CASSLDSMNTEAFF. CDR3 bases: TGTGCCAGCAGCTTAGACAGCATGAACACTGAAGCTTTCTTT. V gene TRBV7-9 combines with J gene TRBJ1-1, with no clear D. This CDR3 contains 14 residues. V was trimmed by 1 base and J by 0 bases, leaving 6 bases between them. Germline V gene lookup returns CDR1 SEHNR and CDR2 FQNEAQ (reference sequence). Complete variable domain (other parts from reference TRBV7-9 and TRBJ1-1): DTGVSQNPRHKITKRGQNVTFRCDPISEHNRLYWYRQTLGQGPEFLTYFQNEAQLEKSRLLSDRFSAERPKGSFSTLEIQRTEQGDSAMYLCASSLDSMNTEAFFGQGTRLTVV.

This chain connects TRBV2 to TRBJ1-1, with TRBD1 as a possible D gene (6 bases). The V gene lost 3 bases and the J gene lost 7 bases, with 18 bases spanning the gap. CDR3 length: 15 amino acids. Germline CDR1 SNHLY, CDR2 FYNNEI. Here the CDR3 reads CASSDGGRTVFEAFF. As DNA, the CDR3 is TGTGCCAGCAGTGATGGTGGACGGACAGTCTTTGAAGCTTTCTTT.

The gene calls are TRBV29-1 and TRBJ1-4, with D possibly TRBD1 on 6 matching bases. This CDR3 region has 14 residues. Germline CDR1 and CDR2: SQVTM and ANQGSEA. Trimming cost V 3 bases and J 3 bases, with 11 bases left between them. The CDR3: CSVDVAGANEKLFF. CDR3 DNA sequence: TGCAGCGTTGACGTTGCAGGGGCTAATGAAAAACTGTTTTTT.

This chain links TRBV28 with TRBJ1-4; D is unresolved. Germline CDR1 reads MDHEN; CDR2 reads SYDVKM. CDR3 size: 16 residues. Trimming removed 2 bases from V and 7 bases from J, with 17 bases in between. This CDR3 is CASSLPSRGFGEKLFF. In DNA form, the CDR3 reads TGTGCCAGCAGTTTACCATCCCGGGGATTTGGTGAAAAACTGTTTTTT.

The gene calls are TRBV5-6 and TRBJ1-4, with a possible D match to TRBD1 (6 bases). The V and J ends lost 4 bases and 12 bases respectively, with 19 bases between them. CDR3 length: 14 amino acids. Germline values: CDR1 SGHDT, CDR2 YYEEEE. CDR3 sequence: CASSAPPWGGQLFF. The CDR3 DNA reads TGTGCCAGCAGCGCCCCTCCATGGGGGGGGCAACTGTTTTTT.

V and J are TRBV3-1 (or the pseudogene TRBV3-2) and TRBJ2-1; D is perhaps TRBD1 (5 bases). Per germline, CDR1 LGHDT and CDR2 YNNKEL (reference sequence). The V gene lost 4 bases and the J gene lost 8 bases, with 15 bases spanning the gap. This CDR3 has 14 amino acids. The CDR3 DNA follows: TGTGCCAGCAGCCCTTCTCCAGGGTATGATGAGCAGTTCTTC. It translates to CASSPSPGYDEQFF.

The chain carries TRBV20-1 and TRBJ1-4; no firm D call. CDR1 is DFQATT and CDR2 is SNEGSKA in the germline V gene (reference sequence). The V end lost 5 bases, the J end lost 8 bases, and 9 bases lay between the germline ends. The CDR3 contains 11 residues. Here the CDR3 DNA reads TGCAGTGCTGACCGGAGGGAAAAACTGTTTTTT. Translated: CSADRREKLFF.

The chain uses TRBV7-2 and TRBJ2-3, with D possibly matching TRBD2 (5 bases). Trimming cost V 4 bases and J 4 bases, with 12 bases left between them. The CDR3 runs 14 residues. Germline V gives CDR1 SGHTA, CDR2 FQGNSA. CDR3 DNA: TGTGCCAGCAGCTGGGGAGCGGTCTCAGATACGCAGTATTTT. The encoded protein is CASSWGAVSDTQYF.

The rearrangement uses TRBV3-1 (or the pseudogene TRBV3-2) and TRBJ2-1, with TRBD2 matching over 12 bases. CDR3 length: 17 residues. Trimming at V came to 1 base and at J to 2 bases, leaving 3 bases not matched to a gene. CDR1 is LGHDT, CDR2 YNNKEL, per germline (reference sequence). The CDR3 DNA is TGTGCCAGCAGCCAAGGTTCTAGCGGGGGGGCCTACAATGAGCAGTTCTTC. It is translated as CASSQGSSGGAYNEQFF.

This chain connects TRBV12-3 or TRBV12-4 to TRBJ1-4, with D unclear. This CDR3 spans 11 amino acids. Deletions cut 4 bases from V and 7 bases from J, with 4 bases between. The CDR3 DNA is TGTGCCAGCAGTTCGAGTGAAAAACTGTTTTTT. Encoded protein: CASSSSEKLFF.

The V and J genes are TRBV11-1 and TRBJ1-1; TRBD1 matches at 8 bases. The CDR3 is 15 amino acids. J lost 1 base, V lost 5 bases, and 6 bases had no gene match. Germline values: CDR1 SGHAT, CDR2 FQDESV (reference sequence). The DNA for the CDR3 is TGTGCCAGCAGCCTAAACGGACAGGGGAACACTGAAGCTTTCTTT. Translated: CASSLNGQGNTEAFF. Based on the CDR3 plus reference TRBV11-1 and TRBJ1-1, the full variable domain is EAEVAQSPRYKITEKSQAVAFWCDPISGHATLYWYRQILGQGPELLVQFQDESVVDDSQLPKDRFSAERLKGVDSTLKIQPAELGDSAMYLCASSLNGQGNTEAFFGQGTRLTVV.

This chain's CDR3 is CASSLAGTLNTEAFF. The CDR3 DNA follows: TGTGCCAGTAGCCTAGCCGGGACACTGAACACTGAAGCTTTCTTT. V and J are TRBV19 and TRBJ1-1; perhaps TRBD1 as D (6 bases). V was trimmed by 6 bases and J by 0 bases, leaving 14 bases between them. This CDR3 spans 15 amino acids. Germline lookup yields CDR1 LNHDA and CDR2 SQIVND (reference sequence). The entire variable domain, with the rest obtained from reference TRBV19 and TRBJ1-1, is as follows: DGGITQSPKYLFRKEGQNVTLSCEQNLNHDAMYWYRQDPGQGLRLIYYSQIVNDFQKGDIAEGYSVSREKKESFPLTVTSAQKNPTAFYLCASSLAGTLNTEAFFGQGTRLTVV.

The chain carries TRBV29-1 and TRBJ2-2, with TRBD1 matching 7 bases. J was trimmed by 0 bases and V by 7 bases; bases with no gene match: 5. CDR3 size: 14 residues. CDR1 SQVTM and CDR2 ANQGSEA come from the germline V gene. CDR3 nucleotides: TGCAGCGCCAGGGACAGCGCGAACACCGGGGAGCTGTTTTTT. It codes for CSARDSANTGELFF.

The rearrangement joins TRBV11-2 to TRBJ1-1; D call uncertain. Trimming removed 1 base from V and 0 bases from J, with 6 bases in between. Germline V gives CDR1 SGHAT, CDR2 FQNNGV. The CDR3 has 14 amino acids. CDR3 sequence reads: CASSLGQMNTEAFF. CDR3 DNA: TGTGCCAGCAGCTTAGGGCAGATGAACACTGAAGCTTTCTTT.